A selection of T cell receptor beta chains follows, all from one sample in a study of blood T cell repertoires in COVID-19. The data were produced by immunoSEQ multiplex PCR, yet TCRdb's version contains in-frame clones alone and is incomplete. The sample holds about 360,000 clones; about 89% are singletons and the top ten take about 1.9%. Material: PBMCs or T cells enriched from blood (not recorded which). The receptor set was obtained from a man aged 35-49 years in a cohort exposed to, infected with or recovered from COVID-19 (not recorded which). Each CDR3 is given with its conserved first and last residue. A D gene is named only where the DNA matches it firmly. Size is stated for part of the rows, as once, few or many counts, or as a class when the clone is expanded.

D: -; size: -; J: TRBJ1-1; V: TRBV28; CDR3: CASSPPTVKNTEAFF; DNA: TGTGCCAGCAGCCCACCGACAGTTAAGAACACTGAAGCTTTCTTT
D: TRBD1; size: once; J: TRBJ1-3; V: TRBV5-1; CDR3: CASSPGQGNPGNTIYF; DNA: TGCGCCAGCAGCCCCGGACAGGGTAACCCTGGAAACACCATATATTTT
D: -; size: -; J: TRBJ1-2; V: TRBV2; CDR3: CASSGTGGANYGYTF; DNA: TGTGCCAGCAGTGGTACAGGTGGGGCTAACTATGGCTACACCTTC
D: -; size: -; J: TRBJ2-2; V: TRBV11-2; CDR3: CASFGTTTNTGELFF; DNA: TGTGCCAGCTTCGGGACAACAACGAACACCGGGGAGCTGTTTTTT
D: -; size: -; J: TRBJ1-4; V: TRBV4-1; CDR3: CASSPPRAGNYEKLFF; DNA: TGCGCCAGCAGCCCCCCCAGGGCAGGGAATTATGAAAAACTGTTTTTT
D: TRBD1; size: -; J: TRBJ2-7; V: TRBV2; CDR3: CASRVGQATYEQYF; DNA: TGTGCCAGCAGGGTGGGACAGGCCACCTACGAGCAGTACTTC
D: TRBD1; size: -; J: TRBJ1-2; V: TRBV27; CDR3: CASSSPGTADGYTF; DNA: TGTGCCAGCAGTTCCCCCGGGACAGCGGATGGCTACACCTTC
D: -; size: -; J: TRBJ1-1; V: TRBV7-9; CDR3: CASSFDAGTGAFF; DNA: TGTGCCAGCAGCTTCGACGCGGGTACTGGGGCTTTCTTT
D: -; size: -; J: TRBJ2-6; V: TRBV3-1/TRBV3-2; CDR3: CASSQAVILSGANVLTF; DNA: TGTGCCAGCAGCCAAGCAGTGATCCTCTCTGGGGCCAACGTCCTGACTTTC
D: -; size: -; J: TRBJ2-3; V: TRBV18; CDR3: CASSPPPNKDTQYF; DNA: TGTGCCAGCTCACCACCCCCTAATAAAGATACGCAGTATTTT
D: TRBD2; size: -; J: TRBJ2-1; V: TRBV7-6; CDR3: CASSPRSSLAAYNEQFF; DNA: TGTGCCAGCAGCCCGCGGTCGTCACTAGCGGCTTACAATGAGCAGTTCTTC
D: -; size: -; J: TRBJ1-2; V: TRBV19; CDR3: CATQDTNNYGYTF; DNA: TGTGCCACCCAGGACACTAACAACTATGGCTACACCTTC
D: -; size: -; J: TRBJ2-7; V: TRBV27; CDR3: CASSNLGGATYEQYF; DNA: TGTGCCAGCAGTAATTTAGGGGGTGCGACCTACGAGCAGTACTTC
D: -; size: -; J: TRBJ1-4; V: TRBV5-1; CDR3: CASRIGSATNEKLFF; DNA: TGCGCCAGCAGAATAGGGAGCGCAACTAATGAAAAACTGTTTTTT
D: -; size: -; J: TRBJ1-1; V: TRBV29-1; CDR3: CSVARQGITEAFF; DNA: TGCAGCGTTGCCCGACAAGGCATCACTGAAGCTTTCTTT
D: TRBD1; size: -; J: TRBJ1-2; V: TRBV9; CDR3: CASSPRTGRVPYGYTF; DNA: TGTGCCAGCAGCCCTAGGACAGGGAGGGTCCCTTATGGCTACACCTTC
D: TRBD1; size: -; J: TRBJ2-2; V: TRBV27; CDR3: CASSPRTGANGELFF; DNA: TGTGCCAGCAGTCCCCGGACAGGGGCTAACGGGGAGCTGTTTTTT
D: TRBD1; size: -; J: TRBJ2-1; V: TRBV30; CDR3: CAWSVQGGSNEQFF; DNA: TGTGCCTGGAGTGTACAGGGGGGAAGCAATGAGCAGTTCTTC
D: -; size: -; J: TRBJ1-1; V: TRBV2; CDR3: CASRVQENTEAFF; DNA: TGTGCCAGCAGAGTTCAGGAGAACACTGAAGCTTTCTTT
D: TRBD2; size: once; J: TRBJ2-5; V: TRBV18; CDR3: CASSPGTSGTETQYF; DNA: TGTGCCAGCTCACCAGGGACTAGCGGGACAGAGACCCAGTACTTC
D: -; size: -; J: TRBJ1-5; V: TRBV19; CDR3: CASTGTGGQPQHF; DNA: TGTGCCAGTACGGGTACGGGGGGACAGCCCCAGCATTTT
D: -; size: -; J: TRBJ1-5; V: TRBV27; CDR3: CASSLSQGRQPQHF; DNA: TGTGCCAGCAGTTTAAGCCAGGGTCGTCAGCCCCAGCATTTT
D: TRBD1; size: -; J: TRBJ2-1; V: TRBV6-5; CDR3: CASRNTGTGFNEQFF; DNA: TGTGCCAGCAGAAATACCGGGACAGGGTTCAATGAGCAGTTCTTC
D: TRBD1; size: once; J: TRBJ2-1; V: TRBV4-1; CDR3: CASSQSPGQGWSEQFF; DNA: TGCGCCAGCAGCCAATCTCCGGGACAGGGTTGGAGTGAGCAGTTCTTC
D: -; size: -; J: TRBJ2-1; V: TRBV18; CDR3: CASSPGLSYNEQFF; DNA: TGTGCCAGCTCACCGGGACTGAGTTACAATGAGCAGTTCTTC
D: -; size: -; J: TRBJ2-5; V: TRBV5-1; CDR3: CASSLGANQETQYF; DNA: TGCGCCAGCAGCTTGGGGGCCAACCAAGAGACCCAGTACTTC
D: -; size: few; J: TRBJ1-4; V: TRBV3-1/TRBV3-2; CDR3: CASSAQGYEKLFF; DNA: TGTGCCAGCAGCGCCCAGGGTTATGAAAAACTGTTTTTT
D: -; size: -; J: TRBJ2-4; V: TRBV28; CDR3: CASSLSPGIGKNIQYF; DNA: TGTGCCAGCAGTTTATCCCCAGGGATCGGCAAAAACATTCAGTACTTC
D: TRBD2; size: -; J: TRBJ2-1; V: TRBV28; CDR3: CASSLLAGGSYNEQFF; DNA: TGTGCCAGCAGTTTACTAGCGGGAGGGTCCTACAATGAGCAGTTCTTC
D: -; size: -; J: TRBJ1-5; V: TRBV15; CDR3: CATAADSNQPQHF; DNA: TGTGCCACCGCGGCAGATAGCAATCAGCCCCAGCATTTT
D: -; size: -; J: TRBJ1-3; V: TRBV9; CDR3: CASSVGGLSGNTIYF; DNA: TGTGCCAGCAGCGTAGGGGGACTCTCTGGAAACACCATATATTTT
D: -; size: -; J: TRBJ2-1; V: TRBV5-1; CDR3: CASSLDNYNEQFF; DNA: TGCGCCAGCAGCTTGGACAACTACAATGAGCAGTTCTTC
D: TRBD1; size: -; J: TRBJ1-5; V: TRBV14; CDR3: CASSPWTGLDQPQHF; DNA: TGTGCCAGCAGCCCGTGGACAGGGCTAGATCAGCCCCAGCATTTT
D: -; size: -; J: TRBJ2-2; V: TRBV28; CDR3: CASSLMLVNTGELFF; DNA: TGTGCCAGCAGTTTAATGCTAGTGAACACCGGGGAGCTGTTTTTT
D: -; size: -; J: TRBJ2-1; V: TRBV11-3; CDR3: CASRRTDPYNEQFF; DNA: TGTGCCAGCAGGAGGACAGACCCCTACAATGAGCAGTTCTTC
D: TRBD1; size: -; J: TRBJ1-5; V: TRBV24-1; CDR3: CATSEGTASNQPQHF; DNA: TGTGCCACCAGTGAAGGGACAGCTAGCAATCAGCCCCAGCATTTT
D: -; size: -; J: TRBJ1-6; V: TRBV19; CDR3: CASRKGVLNSPLHF; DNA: TGTGCCAGCAGGAAGGGGGTCCTTAATTCACCCCTCCACTTT
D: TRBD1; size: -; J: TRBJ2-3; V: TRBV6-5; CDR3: CASSYSGQGADTQYF; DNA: TGTGCCAGCAGTTACTCGGGACAGGGGGCAGATACGCAGTATTTT
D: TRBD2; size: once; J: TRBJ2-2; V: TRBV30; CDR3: CAWKRTSTGELFF; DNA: TGTGCCTGGAAAAGGACTAGCACCGGGGAGCTGTTTTTT
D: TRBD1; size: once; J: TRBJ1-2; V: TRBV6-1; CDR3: CASSDSRGTGYTF; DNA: TGTGCCAGCAGTGATTCCAGAGGGACAGGATACACCTTC
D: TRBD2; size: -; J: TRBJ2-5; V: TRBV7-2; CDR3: CASSLGTTKETQYF; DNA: TGTGCCAGCAGCCTCGGGACTACCAAAGAGACCCAGTACTTC
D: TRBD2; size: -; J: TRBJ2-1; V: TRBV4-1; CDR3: CASSHRGLAGVMNEQFF; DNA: TGCGCCAGCAGCCATCGGGGACTAGCGGGAGTAATGAATGAGCAGTTCTTC
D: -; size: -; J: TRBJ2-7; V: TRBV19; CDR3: CASSTLGSYSYEQYF; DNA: TGTGCCAGTAGTACCCTCGGGTCCTATAGCTACGAGCAGTACTTC
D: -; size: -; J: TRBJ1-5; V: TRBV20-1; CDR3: CSASQGNGNQPQHF; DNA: TGCAGTGCTAGTCAGGGGAACGGCAATCAGCCCCAGCATTTT
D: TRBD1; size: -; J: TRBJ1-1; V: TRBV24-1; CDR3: CATLVGQGAQAFF; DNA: TGTGCCACCCTCGTAGGACAGGGTGCCCAAGCTTTCTTT
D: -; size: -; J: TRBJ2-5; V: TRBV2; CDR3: CASSVKLVETQYF; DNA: TGTGCCAGCAGTGTAAAGCTAGTCGAGACCCAGTACTTC
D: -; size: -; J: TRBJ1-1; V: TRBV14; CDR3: CASSQAAGPGTEAFF; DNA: TGTGCCAGCAGCCAAGCAGCAGGGCCGGGTACTGAAGCTTTCTTT
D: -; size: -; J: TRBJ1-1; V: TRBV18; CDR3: CASSPRDGNTEAFF; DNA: TGTGCCAGCTCACCCCGGGATGGGAACACTGAAGCTTTCTTT